This TCR beta chain stems from a study of blood T cell repertoires in COVID-19. Study-wide context: Acute and convalescent COVID-19 samples came from the United States, Italy and Spain. Sources were T cells, B-cell-depleted T cells, or PBMCs; the material itself was cDNA or gDNA.

The length of the CDR3 is 15 residues. CDR1 WNHNN and CDR2 SYGVQD come from the germline V gene (reference sequence). Trimming shortened V by 3 bases and J by 8 bases, and 14 bases separated the two germline ends. In the authors' methods: Amplified reference gene primers provided the basis for estimating nucleated cell counts. Profiled with immunoSEQ multiplex PCR; TCRdb holds only in-frame clones, not every one. V, J and clone size are those of that table, while D and trimming were read from the DNA. The sample records around 270,000 clones, approximately 90% being singletons. Sequences were obtained from peripheral blood. The sequence came from a man aged 30-40 years with acute or convalescent COVID-19. The chain carries TRBV10-1 and TRBJ1-6; D gene ambiguous. CDR3 bases: TGCGCCAGCAGTGAAAACAGTGTGACCCATTCACCCCTCCACTTT. Translated: CASSENSVTHSPLHF.